Following are 16 T cell receptor beta chains from one sample sequenced in a study of Graves' ophthalmopathy and Graves' hyperthyroidism (dated by TCRdb to the late 2010s). Sequencer: Illumina HiSeq 2000. For repertoire sequencing, TCR beta CDR3 regions were amplified from RNA transcripts. A first-round RT-PCR used HTBI primers with the Qiagen OneStep RT-PCR kit, followed by a second-round multiplex PCR, size selection and purification. TCRdb ran its own pipeline on the public reads, namely fastp trimming at Q25 and MiXCR clone calling, and kept in-frame beta chains. Rows are unified per CDR3 protein, each entry keeping the most common DNA and genes. A total of 200,000 to 250,000 distinct CDR3 sequences appear in this sample, roughly 21% of them only once. Roughly 40% of the sample is in the top ten clones. The sample was peripheral blood. These receptors originate from a woman aged 45-59 years with Graves' ophthalmopathy. Donor details come from another sample of the same person, matched by shared clones.

This clonotype has at least ten counts. The V and J genes are TRBV6-5 and TRBJ2-7; TRBD2 is a possible D gene (6 bases). The germline V and J ends were trimmed by 0 bases and 3 bases, with 12 bases remaining between them. The CDR3 is 15 amino acids. Germline V gene data show CDR1 as MNHEY and CDR2 as SVGAGI. Written as DNA, the CDR3 is TGTGCCAGCAGTTACTCGACTAGATCTCACTACGAGCAGTACTTC. It specifies CASSYSTRSHYEQYF.

The V gene is TRBV28, the J gene TRBJ2-6, with D possibly being TRBD1 (6 bases). In germline, CDR1 is MDHEN, CDR2 SYDVKM. The CDR3 runs to 19 residues. V lost 7 bases and J lost 0, with 22 bases in between. The CDR3 DNA reads TGTGCCAGCACCCTAACCCCGCGGACAGCCGGCTCTGGGGCCAACGTCCTGACTTTC. Translating gives CASTLTPRTAGSGANVLTF.

The rearrangement links TRBV19 to TRBJ2-1; D call uncertain. CDR1 and CDR2 from the germline V gene are LNHDA and SQIVND (reference sequence). This CDR3 has 15 amino acids. The ends were cut back, 3 bases at V and 0 bases at J, with 9 bases in the middle. The CDR3 region is CASSMSQSSYNEQFF. The DNA for the CDR3 is TGTGCCAGTAGTATGTCACAGAGCTCCTACAATGAGCAGTTCTTC.

This clonotype has a count of ten or more. V and J are TRBV27 and TRBJ1-5; D is ambiguous. Trimming shortened V by 6 bases and J by 3 bases, and 15 bases separated the two germline ends. Germline CDR1 reads MNHEY; CDR2 reads SMNVEV (reference sequence). The CDR3 spans 15 residues. Written as DNA, the CDR3 is TGTGCCAGCAGCCTCGCAGGAGGTCCCAATCAGCCCCAGCATTTT. This gives the protein CASSLAGGPNQPQHF.

The sample holds many counts of this clonotype. In DNA form, the CDR3 reads TGTGCCACCAGCCCCCGGCCTAGCGGGAGTAGCGAGCAGTACTTC. Its translation: CATSPRPSGSSEQYF. The rearrangement uses TRBV15 and TRBJ2-7; TRBD2 aligns across 10 bases. Germline V gives CDR1 LNHNV, CDR2 YYDKDF (reference sequence). J gave up 6 bases and V 5 bases, and 10 bases lay outside the gene matches. This CDR3 contains 15 residues. Complete variable domain (other parts from reference TRBV15 and TRBJ2-7): DAMVIQNPRYQVTQFGKPVTLSCSQTLNHNVMYWYQQKSSQAPKLLFHYYDKDFNNEADTPDNFQSRRPNTSFCFLDIRSPGLGDTAMYLCATSPRPSGSSEQYFGPGTRLTVT.

This clonotype appeared many times. The V gene is TRBV12-3 or TRBV12-4, the J gene TRBJ1-1, with a weak D call TRBD1 (5 bases). The ends were cut back, 5 bases at V and 2 bases at J, with 15 bases in the middle. The CDR3 runs 15 residues. The CDR3: CASSPRRGQNTEAFF. The DNA for the CDR3 is TGTGCCAGCAGTCCCCGAAGGGGCCAAAACACTGAAGCTTTCTTT.

On this clonotype: A much bigger clone sits one base away, suggesting this may be a read error. The conserved final phenylalanine or tryptophan is absent from the CDR3, which likely points to a read error. The chain employs TRBV11-2 and TRBJ1-2; D is ambiguous. The CDR3 spans 12 residues. V dropped 0 bases and J dropped 7 bases, with 6 bases sitting between them. Looked up from germline, CDR1 is SGHAT and CDR2 is FQNNGV. The chain's CDR3 is CASSLDRSGYTL. CDR3 in DNA: TGTGCCAGCAGCTTAGATCGGAGTGGCTACACCCTC.

This clonotype came up many times. This chain joins TRBV24-1 and TRBJ2-7, with TRBD1 as a possible D gene (5 bases). Germline values: CDR1 KGHDR, CDR2 SFDVKD. This CDR3 is 13 amino acids long. Trimming pared 9 bases from V and 0 bases from J, leaving 11 bases between. The CDR3 protein is CATEDDSSYEQYF. CDR3 DNA: TGTGCCACCGAGGACGACAGCTCCTACGAGCAGTACTTC.

There are many counts of this clonotype. This chain connects TRBV18 to TRBJ1-5; D is unresolved. Trimming cost V 2 bases and J 0 bases, with 5 bases left between them. The CDR3 is made up of 14 amino acids. The germline V gene encodes CDR1 KGHSH and CDR2 LQKENI. The CDR3 sequence: CASSPSGSNQPQHF. The CDR3 DNA reads as TGTGCCAGCTCACCAAGCGGTAGCAATCAGCCCCAGCATTTT.

This chain uses TRBV12-3 or TRBV12-4 with TRBJ2-5; 9 bases map to TRBD2. After removal of 5 bases from V and 7 bases from J, the junction contained 8 bases not matched to a gene. The CDR3 has 14 residues. The CDR3 nucleotides are TGTGCCAGCAGTACGACTAGCGGCAAAGGGACCCAGTACTTC. Encoded protein: CASSTTSGKGTQYF.

The table lists this clonotype with many counts. The genes are TRBV7-9 and TRBJ2-7; 8 positions agree with TRBD2. The junction had 13 bases not matched to a gene; V was cut back by 5 bases and J by 7 bases. The CDR3 contains 15 residues. Germline-derived CDR1 and CDR2 are SEHNR and FQNEAQ (reference sequence). The CDR3 DNA sequence: TGTGCCAGCAGCCGAGAGACGGGAGGGGTATCTGAGCAGTACTTC. Translated: CASSRETGGVSEQYF.

This clonotype occurred many times. The chain couples TRBV27 to TRBJ1-6; 8 bases agree with TRBD1. The CDR3 consists of 14 residues. V was pared by 5 bases and J by 10 bases, with 7 bases of the junction left unmatched. CDR1 and CDR2 (germline): MNHEY, SMNVEV (reference sequence). The CDR3 sequence: CASSPTGGRSPLHF. The DNA for the CDR3 is TGTGCCAGCAGTCCTACAGGGGGACGATCACCCCTCCACTTT.

This clonotype showed up many times. The rearrangement links TRBV2 to TRBJ2-2, with D perhaps matching TRBD1 (6 bases). The CDR3 sequence is 14 residues long. Germline lookup yields CDR1 SNHLY and CDR2 FYNNEI. Trimming pared 6 bases from V and 4 bases from J, leaving 12 bases between. The CDR3 DNA sequence: TGTGCCAGCAGAAGGACAGTGGCCACCGGGGAGCTGTTTTTT. Protein sequence: CASRRTVATGELFF.

This clonotype came up many times. The rearrangement links TRBV7-2 to TRBJ1-5, with D possibly TRBD1 on 5 matching bases. The V gene lost 1 base and the J gene lost 6 bases, with 7 bases spanning the gap. This CDR3 is 13 amino acids long. Germline CDR1 and CDR2: SGHTA and FQGNSA. The CDR3, as DNA: TGTGCCAGCAGCTTAGGACAGCGTCAGCCCCAGCATTTT. This codes for CASSLGQRQPQHF.

This clonotype has ten or more counts. The V and J genes are TRBV7-2 and TRBJ1-5; D is undetermined. Germline V gene sequence: CDR1 SGHTA, CDR2 FQGNSA. CDR3 length: 15 amino acids. Trimming stripped 3 bases from V and 6 bases from J, with 15 bases between. CDR3: CASSLDPGRVQPQHF. CDR3 in DNA: TGTGCCAGCAGCTTGGACCCCGGGAGGGTTCAGCCCCAGCATTTT.

This clonotype was observed at least ten times. V is TRBV19 and J is TRBJ1-5, with 8 bases that match TRBD1. Germline assignment: CDR1 LNHDA and CDR2 SQIVND (reference sequence). Trimming cost V 7 bases and J 0 bases; bases outside gene matches: 5. CDR3 length: 15 residues. In DNA, the CDR3 is TGTGCCAGTACAGACAGGGGTTATAGCAATCAGCCCCAGCATTTT. Residues: CASTDRGYSNQPQHF.